This is a list of T cell receptor beta chains from one sample in a study of CD8+CD57+ T cells in acquired aplastic anemia. TCRdb processed the reads anew with MiXCR; each CDR3 protein has one entry. Seen here are 250,000 or so distinct CDR3 sequences, approximately 50% observed once, and the top ten hold 7% to 10%. Sequenced sample: sorted CD4+, CD8+, or CD8+CD57+ T cells (not recorded which) from PBMCs. These receptors were taken from a human donor with aplastic anemia. CDR3s include the opening cysteine and the closing phenylalanine or tryptophan. The D gene is left open where the match is weak.

D	V	J	CDR3
NA	TRBV11-2	TRBJ1-1	CASAAGRQSTEAFF
NA	TRBV11-2	TRBJ2-7	CASQHQDSEAYEQYF
NA	TRBV7-6	TRBJ2-1	CASSLPLGPRNEQFF
TRBD2	TRBV7-9	TRBJ2-1	CASSPPTSGYNEQFF
TRBD1	TRBV20-1	TRBJ2-7	CSAHKPGQGYEQYF
NA	TRBV12-3/TRBV12-4	TRBJ2-1	CASRPGPNEQFF
TRBD2	TRBV4-1	TRBJ2-7	CASSQSAGGGYEQYF
NA	TRBV28	TRBJ2-7	CASTHQAGNYRNEQYF
NA	TRBV29-1	TRBJ1-1	CSVVSLMNTEAFF
NA	TRBV10-1	TRBJ1-4	CASSYSGGRNEKLFF
TRBD2	TRBV5-4	TRBJ2-7	CASSLAGGLAGDDEQYF
TRBD1	TRBV10-1	TRBJ2-2	CASSVSPRDSANTGELFF
NA	TRBV29-1	TRBJ1-5	CSVGWSGDSNQPQHF
TRBD1	TRBV13	TRBJ1-4	CAISEAQGANEKLFF
TRBD2	TRBV5-8	TRBJ2-5	CASSLAGVQETQYF
TRBD2	TRBV9	TRBJ2-5	CASSPMRTSGETQYF
NA	TRBV10-3	TRBJ1-1	CAITPTPDRPNTEAFF
TRBD1	TRBV15	TRBJ1-5	CATSRDLLTGVNQPQHF
NA	TRBV6-5	TRBJ2-7	CASSYRSLGSYEQYF
TRBD2	TRBV2	TRBJ2-5	CASTNGLAGGKETQYF
TRBD2	TRBV5-4	TRBJ2-7	CASTIAGGYEQYF
NA	TRBV7-3	TRBJ2-5	CASSQIQETQYF
NA	TRBV9	TRBJ1-2	CASSDTRRSVYGYTF
NA	TRBV5-6	TRBJ2-1	CASSLGQDTYNEQFF